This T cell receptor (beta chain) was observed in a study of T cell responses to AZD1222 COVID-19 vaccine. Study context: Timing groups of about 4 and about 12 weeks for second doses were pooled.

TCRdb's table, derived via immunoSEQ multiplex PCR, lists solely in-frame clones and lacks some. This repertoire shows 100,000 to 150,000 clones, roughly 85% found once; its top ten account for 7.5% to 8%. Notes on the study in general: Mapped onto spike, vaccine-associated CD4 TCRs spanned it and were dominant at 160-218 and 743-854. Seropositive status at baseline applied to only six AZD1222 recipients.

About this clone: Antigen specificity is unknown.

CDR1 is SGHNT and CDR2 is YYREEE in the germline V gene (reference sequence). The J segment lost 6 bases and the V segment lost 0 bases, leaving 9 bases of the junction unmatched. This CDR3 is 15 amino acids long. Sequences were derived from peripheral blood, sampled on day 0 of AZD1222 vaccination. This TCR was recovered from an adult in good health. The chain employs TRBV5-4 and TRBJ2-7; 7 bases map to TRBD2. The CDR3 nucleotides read TGTGCCAGCAGCTTGGGGCCAATCGGCGGGAGCGAGCAGTACTTC. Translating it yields CASSLGPIGGSEQYF. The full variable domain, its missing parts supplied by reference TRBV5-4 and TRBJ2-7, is ETGVTQSPTHLIKTRGQQVTLRCSSQSGHNTVSWYQQALGQGPQFIFQYYREEENGRGNFPPRFSGLQFPNYSSELNVNALELDDSALYLCASSLGPIGGSEQYFGPGTRLTVT.